In this sample, the clone carrying this T cell receptor (beta chain) turned up a few times. No antigen is known for it. Noted treatment: approximately 10-day PBMC culture with coronavirus spike peptide pools or control peptides (ViraFEST assay). An Oncomine TCR Beta short-read assay was used to sequence the DNA from cultured CD4+ T cells. TCRdb re-called the PCR reads with MiXCR, one entry per CDR3 protein. This table has approximately 11,000 distinct CDR3 sequences, 29% appearing once. The J segment lost 1 base and the V segment lost 7 bases, leaving 7 bases of the junction unmatched. The CDR3 is 14 amino acids. CDR1 and CDR2 from the germline V gene are LNHDA and SQIVND (reference sequence). The entry originates in a study of vaccination and CD4 T cells after COVID-19.

V and J are TRBV19 and TRBJ2-7, with 7 positions matching TRBD2. The clonotype comes from a human donor with COVID-19. Sequencing used cultured CD4+ T cells from blood. CDR3 sequence reads: CASKDQRGSYEQYF. The CDR3 coding sequence is TGTGCCAGTAAAGACCAGCGGGGATCCTACGAGCAGTACTTC.